Shown below are 31 T cell receptor beta chains from a single sample sequenced in a study of CD8+CD57+ T cells in acquired aplastic anemia. Profiling that covered TCR beta VDJ and CDR3 relied on genomic DNA as its template. Each CDR3 protein gets one entry after TCRdb re-called the reads with MiXCR. There are under 250,000 distinct CDR3 sequences in the sample; 34% occur only once, and roughly 1.1% lies in the top ten. What was sequenced was sorted CD4+, CD8+, or CD8+CD57+ T cells (not recorded which) from PBMCs. These receptor sequences come from a human donor in good health, serving as a control.

This clonotype has ten or more counts. The chain has TRBV7-9 and TRBJ1-5; D remains unclear. The CDR3 is made up of 15 amino acids. Deletions cut 5 bases from V and 3 bases from J, with 14 bases between. Germline lookup yields CDR1 SEHNR and CDR2 FQNEAQ (reference sequence). Here the CDR3 reads CASSPGLGSNQPQHF. The CDR3 nucleotides are TGTGCCAGCAGCCCGGGCCTCGGGTCCAATCAGCCCCAGCATTTT.

This clonotype was recorded many times. The chain employs TRBV24-1 and TRBJ1-2; TRBD1 is a possible D gene (6 bases). Trimming pared 0 bases from V and 8 bases from J, leaving 24 bases between. The CDR3 totals 18 residues. The germline CDR1 and CDR2 sequences are KGHDR and SFDVKD. The CDR3 here is CATSDLLQITGRLGGYTF. CDR3 nucleotide sequence: TGTGCCACCAGTGATTTGCTCCAAATTACAGGGCGGCTGGGAGGCTACACCTTC.

There are a few counts of this clonotype. This may come from a read error, since a much larger clone is one base off. V and J are TRBV20-1 and TRBJ1-2, with unresolved D. The CDR3 spans 12 residues. Germline V gives CDR1 DFQATT, CDR2 SNEGSKA (reference sequence). CDR3 nucleotides: TGCAGTGCTAGAGTCCCACCCTATGGCCACACCTTC. It translates to CSARVPPYGHTF.

This clonotype has at least ten counts. The V gene is TRBV6-1, the J gene TRBJ2-2, with D perhaps matching TRBD2 (6 bases). V shed 5 bases and J shed 3 bases, with 7 bases lying between them. The CDR3 length is 13 residues. The germline gives CDR1 MNHNS, CDR2 SASEGT. The CDR3 sequence: CASSPGDTGELFF. Here the CDR3 DNA reads TGTGCCAGCAGTCCGGGGGACACCGGGGAGCTGTTTTTT.

A note on this clonotype: Germline and junction disagree at one end, which may indicate a read error. This rearrangement joins TRBV9 to TRBJ2-2, with D unclear. This CDR3 spans 14 amino acids. Germline CDR1 and CDR2: SGDLS and YYNGEE. DNA for the CDR3: TGTACCAGCAGCGTATCAGTGAACACCGGGGAGCTGTTTTTT. It specifies CTSSVSVNTGELFF.

There are a few counts of this clonotype. The junction departs from germline at one end; a sequencing error may be responsible. DNA of the CDR3: TGTGCCAGCAGTAGTTGGGGGGCTAGCGGGGGGACAGATACGCAGTATTTT. This sequence encodes CASSSWGASGGTDTQYF. The chain links TRBV10-3 to TRBJ2-3; 11 bases are shared with TRBD2. CDR3 length: 17 residues. The V gene's germline CDR1 is ENHRY and CDR2 SYGVKD.

A note on this clonotype: With a much larger clone just one base away, this may be a read error. The rearrangement uses TRBV9 and TRBJ2-1; maybe TRBD2 (6 bases). The CDR3 spans 15 residues. CDR1 and CDR2 from the germline V gene are SGDLS and YYNGEE. The DNA for the CDR3 is TGTGCCGGCAGCGTAGAGGCGGGAAGCTACAATGAGCAGTTCTTC. Translation gives CAGSVEAGSYNEQFF.

This clonotype showed up many times. CDR3 DNA: TGCAGTGCGCGCACCTTGGGGAATCTGGGGTCCTATAATTCACCCCTCCACTTT. This sequence encodes CSARTLGNLGSYNSPLHF. The chain has TRBV20-1 and TRBJ1-6; no clear D. The CDR3 is 18 amino acids. V was cut by 6 bases and J by 1 base, with 22 bases left in between. Germline CDR1 reads DFQATT; CDR2 reads SNEGSKA (reference sequence).

This chain joins TRBV19 and TRBJ1-5; D unclear. Trimming left V 3 bases short and J 9 bases short, with 9 bases between. Germline CDR1 LNHDA, CDR2 SQIVND (reference sequence). This CDR3 spans 12 amino acids. DNA for the CDR3: TGTGCCAGTAGTATCTCTACGGGGCCCCAGCATTTT. Translation: CASSISTGPQHF.

In the case of this clonotype: A much larger clone lies a single base off, so this may be a read error. The chain carries TRBV11-2 and TRBJ1-5; D is uncertain. CDR1 and CDR2 from the germline V gene are SGHAT and FQNNGV. The CDR3 totals 17 residues. The CDR3 region is CASSLSLLRYSNQPRHF. Written as DNA, the CDR3 is TGTGCCAGCAGCTTAAGTTTGCTCAGATATAGCAATCAGCCCCGGCATTTT.

This chain connects TRBV11-2 to TRBJ2-1; TRBD2 agrees at 7 bases. The CDR3 consists of 14 residues. Per germline, CDR1 SGHAT and CDR2 FQNNGV. The ends lost 4 bases at V and 5 bases at J; junction bases unmatched: 5. CDR3: CASSSGTTHNEQFF. The CDR3 DNA sequence: TGTGCCAGCAGCTCCGGGACTACTCACAATGAGCAGTTCTTC.

A remark on this clonotype: At one of its ends the junction is not consistent with the germline gene, which may arise from a read error. This chain links TRBV24-1 with TRBJ2-7, with unresolved D. Germline V lookup: CDR1 KGHDR, CDR2 SFDVKD. CDR3 size: 18 residues. Written as DNA, the CDR3 is TGTGCCACCGGTGATTTACGTCACTACAGCGTTAGCTCCTACGAGCAGTACTTC. It yields the protein CATGDLRHYSVSSYEQYF.

For this clonotype: A much more abundant neighbour one base away suggests this may be a read error. V usage is TRBV20-1 and J usage is TRBJ1-6; D not resolved. V lost 0 bases, J lost 2 bases, and 14 bases lay in between. The CDR3 is 17 residues long. Germline loops: CDR1 DFQATT, CDR2 SNEGSKA (reference sequence). CDR3 sequence (DNA): TGCAGTGCTAGAGAGTGGGTGGGTAGTCCCTATAATTCACCCCTCCACTTT. Encoded protein: CSAREWVGSPYNSPLHF.

The chain carries TRBV14 and TRBJ1-5; D ambiguous. Germline V gene sequence: CDR1 SGHDN, CDR2 FVKESK. The length of the CDR3 is 16 residues. V lost 1 base and J lost 2, with 12 bases in between. The CDR3: CASSQGPYSGNQPQHF. The DNA for the CDR3 is TGTGCCAGCAGCCAAGGGCCGTATAGCGGCAATCAGCCCCAGCATTTT.

This rearrangement joins TRBV20-1 to TRBJ2-3; either TRBD1 or TRBD2 may fit D (7 bases each). Germline CDR1 and CDR2: DFQATT and SNEGSKA (reference sequence). This CDR3 has 14 amino acids. The V end was cut by 5 bases, the J end by 4 bases, with 16 bases between. The CDR3 is CSAHSRGGADTQYF. The CDR3 DNA is TGCAGTGCTCATAGCAGGGGGGGCGCAGATACGCAGTATTTT.

This clonotype was recorded many times. The V gene is TRBV20-1, the J gene TRBJ1-1; D not resolved. Germline V gene sequence: CDR1 DFQATT, CDR2 SNEGSKA (reference sequence). V dropped 2 bases and J dropped 4 bases, with 8 bases sitting between them. The CDR3 is made up of 12 amino acids. The CDR3 reads CSARPGSTEAFF. The CDR3 nucleotides read TGCAGTGCTAGACCCGGGTCCACTGAAGCTTTCTTT.

This clonotype was counted a few times. The chain uses TRBV20-1 and TRBJ1-2; perhaps TRBD1 as D (5 bases). The V gene's germline CDR1 is DFQATT and CDR2 SNEGSKA (reference sequence). The length of the CDR3 is 13 residues. The ends were cut back, 5 bases at V and 7 bases at J, with 17 bases in the middle. The CDR3 loop reads CSAPNGGVGGYTF. CDR3 bases: TGCAGTGCTCCAAACGGGGGGGTGGGTGGCTACACCTTC.

Ten or more counts support this clonotype. The rearrangement joins TRBV7-9 to TRBJ1-1; D gene ambiguous. CDR1 is SEHNR, CDR2 FQNEAQ, per germline (reference sequence). V was shortened by 5 bases and J by 12 bases, with 10 bases between the two germline ends. The CDR3 covers 10 residues. In DNA form, the CDR3 reads TGTGCCAGCAGCCGATTGATGCCTTTCTTT. As protein: CASSRLMPFF.

Points on this clonotype: This could be a read error, since a much larger clone is one nucleotide away. This chain links TRBV19 with TRBJ2-2; tentative D call: TRBD2 (5 bases). The germline V gene has CDR1 LNHDA and CDR2 SQIVND (reference sequence). CDR3 size: 16 residues. Trimming stripped 8 bases from V and 1 base from J, with 17 bases between. CDR3 sequence (DNA): TGTGCCAGTCGTACGGACTTACCGGGGAACACCGGGGAGCTGTTTTTT. Translated, it gives CASRTDLPGNTGELFF.

A remark on this clonotype: This clone may be a read error of a much larger clone one base away. This rearrangement joins TRBV2 to TRBJ1-4; tentative D call: TRBD1 (6 bases). This CDR3 region has 14 residues. Germline V gives CDR1 SNHLY, CDR2 FYNNEI. The CDR3 nucleotides read TGTGCCAGCTCCTACAGGGCAACTAATGAAGAACTGTTTTTT. This sequence encodes CASSYRATNEELFF.

The J gene is TRBJ2-3, the V gene TRBV2; D is ambiguous. Germline V gives CDR1 SNHLY, CDR2 FYNNEI. Between the trimmed V and J ends, which lost 10 bases and 2 bases, there was a span of 10 bases. This CDR3 is 12 amino acids long. CDR3 in amino acids: CATWDNTDTQYF. The CDR3 coding sequence is TGTGCCACCTGGGATAACACAGATACGCAGTATTTT.

Remarks on this clonotype: One end of the junction does not line up with germline, which may come from a read error. This chain links TRBV2 with TRBJ1-2, with 7 nucleotides matching TRBD1. Germline V gene data show CDR1 as SNHLY and CDR2 as FYNNEI. The CDR3 is 13 residues long. The CDR3 spells CVSSETGNYGYTF. The CDR3 DNA reads as TGTGTCAGCAGTGAGACAGGGAACTATGGCTACACCTTC.

Many counts were recorded for this clonotype. This chain joins TRBV5-1 and TRBJ2-7; TRBD2 agrees at 14 bases. From germline, CDR1 is SGHRS and CDR2 YFSETQ. J lost 4 bases, V lost 4 bases, and 7 bases had no gene match. The CDR3 is made up of 16 amino acids. CDR3 in DNA: TGCGCCAGCAGCCGGACGGGACTAGCGGGGGTGTACGAGCAGTACTTC. Translated, it gives CASSRTGLAGVYEQYF.

This clonotype has a count of ten or more. The rearrangement links TRBV2 to TRBJ1-6; D is unresolved. The CDR3 runs 15 residues. Trimming pared 4 bases from V and 5 bases from J, leaving 12 bases between. CDR1 and CDR2 from the germline V gene are SNHLY and FYNNEI. The CDR3 sequence: CASSAVGVNNSPLHF. In nucleotides, the CDR3 is TGTGCCAGCAGTGCGGTGGGAGTCAATAATTCACCCCTCCACTTT. The complete variable domain, with remaining parts taken from reference TRBV2 and TRBJ1-6, reads EPEVTQTPSHQVTQMGQEVILRCVPISNHLYFYWYRQILGQKVEFLVSFYNNEISEKSEIFDDQFSVERPDGSNFTLKIRSTKLEDSAMYFCASSAVGVNNSPLHFGNGTRLTVT.

This clonotype was found many times. The chain uses TRBV15 and TRBJ1-1; D perhaps matches TRBD1 (5 bases). This CDR3 comprises 15 residues. Germline loops: CDR1 LNHNV, CDR2 YYDKDF (reference sequence). V lost 0 bases and J lost 7, with 15 bases in between. CDR3 in amino acids: CATSRDRDLGSEAFF. As DNA, the CDR3 is TGTGCCACCAGCAGAGACAGGGATCTGGGGAGTGAAGCTTTCTTT.

This clonotype appeared a single time. V gene TRBV3-1 combines with J gene TRBJ2-7, with D possibly being TRBD1 (6 bases). CDR3 length: 14 amino acids. CDR1 and CDR2 from the germline V gene are LGHDT and YNNKEL (reference sequence). The V end lost 0 bases, the J end lost 2 bases, and 8 bases lay between the germline ends. CDR3 in DNA: TGTGCCAGCAGCCAAGAATGGGGGCCCTACGAGCAGTACTTC. Its translation is CASSQEWGPYEQYF.

The chain couples TRBV25-1 to TRBJ1-2; 10 bases are shared with TRBD1. This CDR3 contains 17 residues. The germline gives CDR1 MGHDK, CDR2 SYGVNS. V was clipped by 3 bases and J by 4 bases; unmatched bases: 11. The CDR3 DNA sequence: TGTGCCAGCAGTGACCCCGGACAGGGGGACAGAGCCTATGGCTACACCTTC. Residues: CASSDPGQGDRAYGYTF.

The chain has TRBV6-6 and TRBJ1-1, with a tentative D call TRBD1 (5 bases). The germline V gene encodes CDR1 MNHNY and CDR2 SVGAGI (reference sequence). The CDR3 is made up of 13 amino acids. V lost 6 bases and J 6 bases, leaving 14 bases between the germline ends. The CDR3 sequence: CASRGEGRAEAFF. CDR3 coding DNA: TGTGCCAGCAGGGGGGAGGGACGGGCTGAAGCTTTCTTT.

This clonotype was counted a few times. A read error is likely, as this CDR3 ends without the conserved phenylalanine or tryptophan. The rearrangement uses TRBV2 and TRBJ2-3; the D gene is possibly TRBD1 (5 bases). Germline lookup yields CDR1 SNHLY and CDR2 FYNNEI. This CDR3 has 11 residues. The CDR3 region has the DNA TGTGCCAGCACCCGCACAGGTACGCAGTATCTT. Residues: CASTRTGTQYL.

The table lists this clonotype with many counts. The chain has TRBV12-3 or TRBV12-4 and TRBJ2-3, with D tentatively TRBD1 (5 bases). Trimming left V 7 bases short and J 6 bases short, with 8 bases between. The CDR3 totals 11 residues. The CDR3 nucleotides are TGTGCCAGCACCTCAGGGGATACGCAGTATTTT. Protein product: CASTSGDTQYF.

Ten or more counts support this clonotype. The CDR3 spells CSVFRLAGFTDTQYF. CDR3 DNA sequence: TGCAGCGTATTCAGACTAGCGGGTTTCACAGATACGCAGTATTTT. V and J are TRBV29-1 and TRBJ2-3, with TRBD2 matching over 10 bases. Germline loops: CDR1 SQVTM, CDR2 ANQGSEA. The CDR3 sequence is 15 residues long. Trimming cost V 6 bases and J 2 bases; bases outside gene matches: 8.